What follows is one T cell receptor beta chain and its context. This entry is derived from a study of CD8 T cells in Susac syndrome. CDR1 is KGHSH, CDR2 LQKENI, per germline. This CDR3 spans 14 amino acids. Trimming stripped 0 bases from V and 2 bases from J, with 7 bases between. RNA was extracted with the RNeasy kit, and a quantity of roughly 0.45 to 1 ug was reverse transcribed using random hexamers. Via MiXCR, TCRdb re-called the immunoSEQ multiplex PCR reads, giving one row per CDR3 protein. Found here are roughly 170,000 distinct CDR3 sequences, approximately 94% of them singletons; the top ten hold approximately 0.09%. TCR beta was sequenced from blood CD8+ and CD4+ T cells.

The sample consisted of CD4+ T cells from PBMCs. The chain has TRBV18 and TRBJ1-1; no reliable D call. The clonotype originates from a human donor with multiple sclerosis. CDR3 bases: TGTGCCAGCTCACCACCGTACGGCAACACTGAAGCTTTCTTT. Translated: CASSPPYGNTEAFF.